Shown below are 26 T cell receptor beta chains from a single sample sequenced in a study of T cells after yellow fever vaccination. TCRdb processed the 5' RACE reads anew with MiXCR; each CDR3 protein has one entry. The sample lists about 400,000 distinct CDR3 sequences; 11% were seen once. The specimen was PBMCs, collected on the day of the first yellow fever vaccination. The receptors come from a man aged 18 to 35 who received the YFV17D yellow fever vaccine.

This clonotype occurred a few times. The V call is TRBV5-6, the J call TRBJ2-1, with D possibly matching TRBD2 (7 bases). Trimming stripped 3 bases from V and 7 bases from J, with 14 bases between. The germline CDR1 and CDR2 sequences are SGHDT and YYEEEE. The CDR3 runs 14 residues. In DNA, the CDR3 is TGTGCCAGCAGCTGGGACATGGGGGGGAATGAGCAGTTCTTC. This translates into CASSWDMGGNEQFF.

This clonotype was observed at least ten times. The J gene is TRBJ2-3, the V gene TRBV21-1; the D call in the table, TRBD2, was not verified against the DNA. TRBV21-1 is deemed a pseudogene. The CDR3 runs to 18 residues. The CDR3 spells CASSKESISGGNTDTQYF. The CDR3, as DNA: TGTGCCAGCAGCAAAGAGTCGATTAGCGGGGGGAACACAGATACGCAGTATTTT.

This clonotype appeared a few times. This chain links TRBV4-1 with TRBJ2-5, with D uncertain. V shed 0 bases and J shed 3 bases, with 14 bases lying between them. The CDR3 is 16 amino acids. CDR1 is MGHRA, CDR2 YSYEKL, per germline. The CDR3 bases are TGCGCCAGCAGCCAAGACGTTCGGCAAAGGGAAGAGACCCAGTACTTC. It yields the protein CASSQDVRQREETQYF.

The rearrangement uses TRBV9 and TRBJ1-2, with a possible D match to TRBD1 (6 bases). The CDR3 loop spans 15 amino acids. V was shortened by 10 bases and J by 3 bases, with 22 bases between the two germline ends. From germline, CDR1 is SGDLS and CDR2 YYNGEE. The CDR3 nucleotides are TGTGCCGGACTTACAGGGATATCACCAGACTATGGCTACACCTTC. Protein: CAGLTGISPDYGYTF.

A few counts support this clonotype. The J gene is TRBJ1-1, the V gene TRBV6-1, with D possibly being TRBD1 (5 bases). The CDR3 totals 14 residues. Germline CDR1 MNHNS, CDR2 SASEGT. V dropped 6 bases and J dropped 0 bases, with 11 bases sitting between them. The CDR3 loop reads CASRLGTMNTEAFF. CDR3 sequence (DNA): TGTGCCAGCAGGTTGGGGACGATGAACACTGAAGCTTTCTTT.

This clonotype occurred a few times. The chain combines TRBV19 with TRBJ2-2; D possibly corresponds to TRBD2 (6 bases). This CDR3 contains 13 residues. CDR1 LNHDA and CDR2 SQIVND come from the germline V gene (reference sequence). V gave up 3 bases and J gave up 5 bases, with 7 bases separating them. CDR3 residues: CASSIRGTGELFF. The CDR3 nucleotides read TGTGCCAGTAGTATCCGGGGGACCGGGGAGCTGTTTTTT. Full variable domain (missing parts from reference TRBV19 and TRBJ2-2): DGGITQSPKYLFRKEGQNVTLSCEQNLNHDAMYWYRQDPGQGLRLIYYSQIVNDFQKGDIAEGYSVSREKKESFPLTVTSAQKNPTAFYLCASSIRGTGELFFGEGSRLTVL.

This chain joins TRBV2 and TRBJ2-5; D tentatively fits TRBD1 or TRBD2 (5 bases each). Germline V gene sequence: CDR1 SNHLY, CDR2 FYNNEI. This CDR3 is built from 12 residues. In DNA form, the CDR3 reads TGTGCTTCGGGGCAGGCTCAAGAGACCCAGTACTTC. Protein product: CASGQAQETQYF.

The chain uses TRBV2 and TRBJ2-5; D gene uncertain. CDR3 length: 15 amino acids. Trimming took off 3 bases at V and 0 bases at J, with 11 bases between the two ends. Germline values: CDR1 SNHLY, CDR2 FYNNEI. CDR3 amino acids: CASSDGATYQETQYF. The CDR3 region has the DNA TGTGCCAGCAGTGATGGAGCGACCTACCAAGAGACCCAGTACTTC.

This clonotype was observed at least ten times. The chain recombines TRBV5-1 with TRBJ2-7; possibly TRBD1 for D (6 bases). Trimming stripped 3 bases from V and 4 bases from J, with 17 bases between. CDR1 and CDR2 from the germline V gene are SGHRS and YFSETQ. The CDR3 sequence is 15 residues long. The CDR3: CASSSTTGPTYEQYF. In nucleotides, the CDR3 is TGCGCCAGCAGCTCGACGACAGGCCCTACGTACGAGCAGTACTTC.

The genes are TRBV13 and TRBJ2-2; D might be TRBD1 or TRBD2, each matching 5 bases. CDR3 length equals 14 residues. Germline lookup yields CDR1 PRHDT and CDR2 FYEKMQ (reference sequence). The V end was cut by 3 bases, the J end by 4 bases, with 9 bases between. This CDR3 reads CASSLRGSTGELFF. For the CDR3, the DNA is TGTGCCAGCAGCTTGAGGGGAAGCACCGGGGAGCTGTTTTTT.

The rearrangement joins TRBV7-9 to TRBJ2-1; 9 nucleotides match TRBD1. The J segment lost 6 bases and the V segment lost 4 bases, leaving 7 bases of the junction unmatched. This CDR3 comprises 15 residues. Germline CDR1 is SEHNR and CDR2 is FQNEAQ (reference sequence). The CDR3 DNA reads TGTGCCAGCAGCTCGGGACAGGGAGGACCCAATGAGCAGTTCTTC. As protein: CASSSGQGGPNEQFF.

The rearrangement joins TRBV2 to TRBJ1-2; D possibly corresponds to TRBD1 (5 bases). The ends were cut back, 9 bases at V and 4 bases at J, with 21 bases in the middle. The CDR3 spans 15 residues. CDR1 SNHLY and CDR2 FYNNEI come from the germline V gene. Written as DNA, the CDR3 is TGTGCCAGTAATAAGGTTACGACAGCGGGCTATGGCTACACCTTC. Translated: CASNKVTTAGYGYTF.

V and J are TRBV10-3 and TRBJ2-5; 10 bases fit TRBD1. Germline CDR1 and CDR2: ENHRY and SYGVKD. Trimming took 4 bases from V and 0 from J; bases not matched to a gene: 2. The CDR3 consists of 15 residues. The CDR3 sequence is CAISGQGANQETQYF. The CDR3 bases are TGTGCCATCAGTGGACAGGGGGCCAACCAAGAGACCCAGTACTTC.

The V and J genes are TRBV12-3 or TRBV12-4 and TRBJ2-1; 12 nucleotides align to TRBD2. The CDR3 runs 15 residues. V dropped 2 bases and J dropped 5; count of bases not matched to a gene: 1. CDR3 DNA: TGTGCCAGCAGTTTAAGACTAGCGGGAGACAATGAGCAGTTCTTC. This translates into CASSLRLAGDNEQFF.

The CDR3 sequence is CASSRSKPGQHNEKLFF. CDR3 sequence (DNA): TGTGCCAGCAGCCGATCAAAACCGGGACAGCATAATGAAAAACTGTTTTTT. The V gene is TRBV7-8, the J gene TRBJ1-4; 7 bases map to TRBD1. Germline V gives CDR1 SGHVS, CDR2 FQNEAQ. This CDR3 has 17 amino acids. Unmatched junction bases numbered 13, after V lost 5 bases and J lost 4 bases. The full variable domain, with the rest looked up from reference TRBV7-8 and TRBJ1-4, is GAGVSQSPRYKVAKRGQDVALRCDPISGHVSLFWYQQALGQGPEFLTYFQNEAQLDKSGLPSDRFFAERPEGSVSTLKIQRTQQEDSAVYLCASSRSKPGQHNEKLFFGSGTQLSVL.

The chain joins TRBV10-3 to TRBJ2-5, with 8 bases matching TRBD1. The CDR3 loop spans 15 amino acids. V dropped 0 bases and J dropped 5; count of bases not matched to a gene: 5. Germline V gene sequence: CDR1 ENHRY, CDR2 SYGVKD. The chain's CDR3 is CAISESGTGGETQYF. The CDR3 bases are TGTGCCATCAGTGAGTCGGGGACAGGAGGCGAGACCCAGTACTTC.

This clonotype was detected only a few times. The gene calls are TRBV14 and TRBJ2-3, with 9 bases that match TRBD2. V gave up 3 bases and J gave up 1 base; unmatched junction bases: 20. Germline values: CDR1 SGHDN, CDR2 FVKESK. This CDR3 comprises 21 residues. CDR3 in amino acids: CASSQTLGLASEFYRTDTQYF. The CDR3 DNA sequence: TGTGCCAGCAGCCAGACCTTGGGACTAGCAAGCGAATTCTACCGCACAGATACGCAGTATTTT.

The chain carries TRBV6-2 or TRBV6-3 and TRBJ1-2, with D possibly being TRBD1 (6 bases). Deletions cut 5 bases from V and 4 bases from J, with 20 bases between. The germline CDR1 and CDR2 sequences are MNHEY and SVGEGT. This CDR3 region has 16 residues. CDR3 sequence: CASSLETGLPVYGYTF. The CDR3 DNA reads TGTGCCAGCAGTCTAGAGACAGGCCTCCCCGTCTATGGCTACACCTTC.

The rearrangement uses TRBV7-2 and TRBJ2-7, with D hard to call. The CDR3 loop spans 16 amino acids. With 2 bases removed from V and 0 bases from J, the gap between germline ends came to 14 bases. Germline values: CDR1 SGHTA, CDR2 FQGNSA. The CDR3 loop reads CASSLSVAESSYEQYF. CDR3 DNA sequence: TGTGCCAGCAGCTTATCAGTTGCCGAGAGCTCCTACGAGCAGTACTTC.

The chain combines TRBV7-9 with TRBJ2-1; 7 nucleotides align to TRBD2. J gave up 8 bases and V 4 bases, and 11 bases lay outside the gene matches. The CDR3 length is 15 residues. Germline V lookup: CDR1 SEHNR, CDR2 FQNEAQ (reference sequence). The CDR3 here is CASSSRIPSGDEQFF. The CDR3 DNA reads TGTGCCAGCAGCTCCCGTATTCCTAGCGGTGATGAGCAGTTCTTC.

This clonotype showed up many times. The CDR3 nucleotides are TGTGCCAGCAGCTTAGGTCCCCTAGATGGCTACACCTTC. It yields the protein CASSLGPLDGYTF. The V call is TRBV7-2, the J call TRBJ1-2; unclear D gene. Trimming took 1 base from V and 6 from J, leaving 9 bases between them. The germline V gene encodes CDR1 SGHTA and CDR2 FQGNSA. This CDR3 has 13 residues.

There are a few counts of this clonotype. The chain carries TRBV12-3 or TRBV12-4 and TRBJ2-7, with D maybe TRBD2 (5 bases). The V end was cut by 6 bases, the J end by 3 bases, with 15 bases between. The CDR3 spans 14 residues. In DNA, the CDR3 is TGTGCCAGCAGCGGAGACGGGAATAACTACGAGCAGTACTTC. Its protein is CASSGDGNNYEQYF.

A few counts support this clonotype. J is TRBJ2-3 and V is TRBV5-1; 9 bases map to TRBD2. The trim removed 7 bases at V and 4 bases at J, leaving 16 bases unmatched. CDR1 and CDR2 (germline): SGHRS, YFSETQ. The CDR3 contains 17 residues. As DNA, the CDR3 is TGCGCCAGCCGCAAGCGCTTAGCGGGGGAGGGCGCAGATACGCAGTATTTT. It is translated as CASRKRLAGEGADTQYF.

This clonotype occurred a few times. The DNA of the CDR3 is TGTGCCACCAGTGATCAACAGGGGGCATCAGGAAACACCATATATTTT. Amino acid sequence: CATSDQQGASGNTIYF. The V gene is TRBV24-1, the J gene TRBJ1-3, with TRBD1 identical over 9 bases. The CDR3 has 16 amino acids. Unmatched junction bases numbered 6, after V lost 3 bases and J lost 4 bases. Germline lookup yields CDR1 KGHDR and CDR2 SFDVKD.

The chain employs TRBV12-3 or TRBV12-4 and TRBJ1-4; TRBD1 agrees at 7 bases. V lost 5 bases, J lost 1 base, and 4 bases stayed unmatched. This CDR3 is built from 15 residues. The CDR3 sequence is CASSDGTVTNEKLFF. The CDR3 bases are TGTGCCAGCAGTGATGGGACAGTAACTAATGAAAAACTGTTTTTT.

This clonotype has more than one count but fewer than ten. CDR3 in amino acids: CASSFSPSGQAFPYEQYF. The CDR3 DNA sequence: TGTGCCAGCAGTTTTAGCCCCTCTGGGCAGGCGTTTCCCTACGAGCAGTACTTC. This chain connects TRBV27 to TRBJ2-7; D unresolved. V was clipped by 3 bases and J by 2 bases, with 23 bases between them. The germline V gene has CDR1 MNHEY and CDR2 SMNVEV (reference sequence). There are 18 residues in the CDR3.